A selection of T cell receptor beta chains follows, all from one sample in a study of CD8+ T cells in alopecia areata. The protocol was immunoSEQ multiplex PCR, while the TCRdb copy is restricted to in-frame clones and leaves out a portion. Of roughly 200,000 clones listed, about 53% are singletons. The sample consisted of CD8+ T cells sorted from blood, taken at week 24, from a patient treated with tofacitinib. The source of these receptors is a human donor with alopecia areata. The CDR3 runs from the conserved cysteine through the conserved F or W. Fields, in order: CDR3 length, D gene, clone size, V gene, J gene, CDR3 protein, CDR3 DNA. The D gene is left open where the match is weak. Expanded clones are given a class, and other clones once, few, many or no size at all.

length: 20; D: TRBD2; size: few; V: TRBV27; J: TRBJ2-1; CDR3: CASLGLAGANVQSSYNEQFF; DNA: TGTGCCAGCCTCGGACTAGCGGGGGCCAACGTACAAAGCTCCTACAATGAGCAGTTCTTC
length: 23; D: TRBD1; size: NA; V: TRBV23-1; J: TRBJ2-6; CDR3: CASSHFFEKARDRGSSGANVLTF; DNA: TGCGCCAGCAGTCATTTTTTTGAGAAGGCTCGGGACAGGGGTAGCTCTGGGGCCAACGTCCTGACTTTC
length: 12; D: NA; size: NA; V: TRBV29-1; J: TRBJ1-2; CDR3: CSVEGSPYGYTF; DNA: TGCAGCGTTGAGGGCAGTCCCTATGGCTACACCTTC
length: 16; D: TRBD2; size: NA; V: TRBV5-1; J: TRBJ2-7; CDR3: CASSSVKRGDAYEQYF; DNA: TGCGCCAGCAGCTCCGTTAAGCGGGGGGACGCCTACGAGCAGTACTTC
length: 15; D: TRBD1; size: few; V: TRBV4-3; J: TRBJ1-2; CDR3: CASSQEPTGSYGYTF; DNA: TGCGCCAGCAGCCAAGAGCCGACAGGGAGCTATGGCTACACCTTC
length: 13; D: NA; size: NA; V: TRBV27; J: TRBJ1-5; CDR3: CASSLWSTEPQHF; DNA: TGTGCCAGCAGTTTATGGTCTACTGAGCCCCAGCATTTT
length: 16; D: NA; size: NA; V: TRBV4-1; J: TRBJ1-1; CDR3: CASSQDREFSNTEAFF; DNA: TGCGCCAGCAGCCAAGATCGTGAGTTCTCGAACACTGAAGCTTTCTTT
length: 12; D: NA; size: NA; V: TRBV13; J: TRBJ2-3; CDR3: CASSLVTDTQYF; DNA: TGTGCCAGCAGCCTAGTTACAGATACGCAGTATTTT
length: 14; D: NA; size: once; V: TRBV30; J: TRBJ2-7; CDR3: CAWSVIGPTYEQYF; DNA: TGTGCCTGGAGTGTAATAGGACCAACCTACGAGCAGTACTTC
length: 13; D: NA; size: NA; V: TRBV29-1; J: TRBJ2-3; CDR3: CSVDIRPRDTQYF; DNA: TGCAGCGTTGATATACGACCGCGAGATACGCAGTATTTT
length: 15; D: TRBD2; size: NA; V: TRBV29-1; J: TRBJ2-3; CDR3: CSVHSGGGLTDTQYF; DNA: TGCAGCGTCCATAGCGGGGGGGGCCTCACAGATACGCAGTATTTT
length: 14; D: NA; size: once; V: TRBV4-3; J: TRBJ1-1; CDR3: CASSPKSGNTEAFF; DNA: TGCGCCAGCAGCCCCAAATCAGGGAACACTGAAGCTTTCTTT
length: 13; D: NA; size: NA; V: TRBV2; J: TRBJ1-4; CDR3: CASSDGVREKLFF; DNA: TGTGCCAGCAGTGACGGTGTTCGGGAAAAACTGTTTTTT
length: 13; D: NA; size: few; V: TRBV29-1; J: TRBJ2-3; CDR3: CSVPVEATDTQYF; DNA: TGCAGCGTTCCCGTGGAGGCTACTGATACGCAGTATTTT
length: 14; D: TRBD1; size: NA; V: TRBV15; J: TRBJ2-7; CDR3: CATSTDRAYHEQYF; DNA: TGTGCCACCAGCACCGACAGGGCCTACCACGAGCAGTACTTC